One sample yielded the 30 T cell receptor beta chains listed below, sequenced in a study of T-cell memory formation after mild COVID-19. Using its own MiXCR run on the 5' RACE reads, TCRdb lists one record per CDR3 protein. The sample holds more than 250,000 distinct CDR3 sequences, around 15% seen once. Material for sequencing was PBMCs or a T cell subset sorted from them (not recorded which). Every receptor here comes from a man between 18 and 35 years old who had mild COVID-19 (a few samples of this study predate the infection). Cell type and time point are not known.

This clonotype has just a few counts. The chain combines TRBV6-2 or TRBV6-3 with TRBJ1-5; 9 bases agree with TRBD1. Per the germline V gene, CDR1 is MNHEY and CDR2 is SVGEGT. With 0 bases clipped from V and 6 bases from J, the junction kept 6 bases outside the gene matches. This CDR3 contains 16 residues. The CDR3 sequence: CASSYSKQGAVQPQHF. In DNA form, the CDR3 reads TGTGCCAGCAGTTACTCGAAACAGGGGGCGGTTCAGCCCCAGCATTTT.

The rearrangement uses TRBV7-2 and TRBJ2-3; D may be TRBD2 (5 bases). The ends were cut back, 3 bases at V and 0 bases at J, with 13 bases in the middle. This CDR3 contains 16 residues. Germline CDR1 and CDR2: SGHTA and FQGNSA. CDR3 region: CASSFGVQASTDTQYF. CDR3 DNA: TGTGCCAGCAGCTTCGGGGTCCAGGCTAGCACAGATACGCAGTATTTT.

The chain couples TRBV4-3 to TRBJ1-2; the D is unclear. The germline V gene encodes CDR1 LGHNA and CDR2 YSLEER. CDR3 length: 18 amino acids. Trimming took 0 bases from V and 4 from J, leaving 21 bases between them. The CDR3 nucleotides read TGCGCCAGCAGCCAAGATCTGTACGGGGTAGGCAACCCCTATGGCTACACCTTC. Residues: CASSQDLYGVGNPYGYTF.

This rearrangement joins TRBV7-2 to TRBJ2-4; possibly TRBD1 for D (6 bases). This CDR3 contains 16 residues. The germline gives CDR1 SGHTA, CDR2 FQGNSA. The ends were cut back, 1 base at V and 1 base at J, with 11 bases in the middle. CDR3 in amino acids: CASSLGAGAAKNIQYF. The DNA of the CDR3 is TGTGCCAGCAGCTTAGGGGCAGGGGCTGCCAAAAACATTCAGTACTTC.

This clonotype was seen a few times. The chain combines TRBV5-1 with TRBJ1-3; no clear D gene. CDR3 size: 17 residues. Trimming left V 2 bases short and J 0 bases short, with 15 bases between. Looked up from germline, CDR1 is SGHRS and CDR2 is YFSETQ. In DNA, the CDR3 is TGCGCCAGCAGCTTATCCCAGGTCTTTTCCTCTGGAAACACCATATATTTT. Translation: CASSLSQVFSSGNTIYF.

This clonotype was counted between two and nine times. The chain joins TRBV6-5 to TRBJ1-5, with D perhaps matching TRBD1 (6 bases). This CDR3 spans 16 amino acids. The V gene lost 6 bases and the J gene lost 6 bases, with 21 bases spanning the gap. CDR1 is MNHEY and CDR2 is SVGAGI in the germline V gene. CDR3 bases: TGTGCCAGCAGACCCACCCCCAGGGGTAGAGGTCAGCCCCAGCATTTT. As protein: CASRPTPRGRGQPQHF.

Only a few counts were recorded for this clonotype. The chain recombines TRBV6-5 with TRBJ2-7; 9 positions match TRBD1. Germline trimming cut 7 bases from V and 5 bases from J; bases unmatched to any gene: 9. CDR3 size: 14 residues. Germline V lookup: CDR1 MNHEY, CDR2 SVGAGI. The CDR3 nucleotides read TGTGCCAGCATAAGTCAACAGGGGGCCGACGAGCAGTACTTC. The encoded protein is CASISQQGADEQYF.

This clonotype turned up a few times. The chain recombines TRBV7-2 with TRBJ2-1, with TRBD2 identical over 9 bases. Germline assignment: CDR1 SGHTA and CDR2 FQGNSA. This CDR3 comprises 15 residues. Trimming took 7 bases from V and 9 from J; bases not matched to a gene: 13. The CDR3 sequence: CASTRLAGVKSEQFF. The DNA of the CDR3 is TGTGCCAGCACCCGATTAGCGGGGGTTAAAAGTGAGCAGTTCTTC.

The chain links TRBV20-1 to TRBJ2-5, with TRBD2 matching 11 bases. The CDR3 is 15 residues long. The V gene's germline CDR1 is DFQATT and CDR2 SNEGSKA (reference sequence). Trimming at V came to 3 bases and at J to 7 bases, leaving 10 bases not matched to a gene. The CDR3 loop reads CSASLSSGGRGTQYF. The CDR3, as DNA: TGCAGTGCTAGTCTTTCTAGCGGGGGGCGGGGGACCCAGTACTTC.

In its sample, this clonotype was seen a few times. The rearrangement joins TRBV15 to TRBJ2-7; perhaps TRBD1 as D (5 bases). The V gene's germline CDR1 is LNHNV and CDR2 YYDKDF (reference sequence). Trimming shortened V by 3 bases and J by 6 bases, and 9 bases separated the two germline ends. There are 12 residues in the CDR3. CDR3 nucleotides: TGTGCCACCAGCAGTGGGGCTGGCGAGCAGTACGTC. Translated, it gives CATSSGAGEQYV.

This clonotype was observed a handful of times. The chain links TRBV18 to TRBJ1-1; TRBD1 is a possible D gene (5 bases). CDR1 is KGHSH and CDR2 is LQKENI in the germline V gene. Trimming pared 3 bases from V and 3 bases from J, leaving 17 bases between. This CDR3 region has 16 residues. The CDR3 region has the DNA TGTGCCAGCTCACCCAAACCACAGGTTGGGGACACTGAAGCTTTCTTT. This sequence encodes CASSPKPQVGDTEAFF.

The CDR3 here is CATQTGLTALSYEQYF. The CDR3, as DNA: TGTGCCACCCAAACCGGACTGACCGCTCTCTCCTACGAGCAGTACTTC. The V call is TRBV10-3, the J call TRBJ2-7, with TRBD2 as a possible D gene (5 bases). The CDR3 consists of 16 residues. Germline loops: CDR1 ENHRY, CDR2 SYGVKD. V was pared by 10 bases and J by 0 bases, with 22 bases between.

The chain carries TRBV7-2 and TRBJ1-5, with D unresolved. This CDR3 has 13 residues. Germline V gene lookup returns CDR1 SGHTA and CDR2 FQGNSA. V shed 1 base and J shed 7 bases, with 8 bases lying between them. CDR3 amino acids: CASSLEKRQPQHF. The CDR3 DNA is TGTGCCAGCAGCTTAGAGAAGAGGCAGCCCCAGCATTTT.

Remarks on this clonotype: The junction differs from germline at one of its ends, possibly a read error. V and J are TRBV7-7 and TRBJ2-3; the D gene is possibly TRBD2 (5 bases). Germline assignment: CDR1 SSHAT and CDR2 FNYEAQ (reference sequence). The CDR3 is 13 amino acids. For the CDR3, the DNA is TGTGCTAGCAGCTTAGCGTGGGGAGATACGCAGTATTTT. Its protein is CASSLAWGDTQYF.

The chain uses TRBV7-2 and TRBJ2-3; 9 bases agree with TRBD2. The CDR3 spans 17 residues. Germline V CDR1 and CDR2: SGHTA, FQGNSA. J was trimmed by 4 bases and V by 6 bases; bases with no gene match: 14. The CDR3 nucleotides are TGTGCCAGCAGGGGTCGGAGGGCGGGGGGGCCGTCAGATACGCAGTATTTT. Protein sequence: CASRGRRAGGPSDTQYF.

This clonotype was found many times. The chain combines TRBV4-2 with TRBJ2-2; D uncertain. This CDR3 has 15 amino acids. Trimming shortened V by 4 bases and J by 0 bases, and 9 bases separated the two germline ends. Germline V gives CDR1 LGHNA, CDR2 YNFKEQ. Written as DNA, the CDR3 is TGTGCCAGCAGCCTTCGACACACGAACACCGGGGAGCTGTTTTTT. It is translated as CASSLRHTNTGELFF.

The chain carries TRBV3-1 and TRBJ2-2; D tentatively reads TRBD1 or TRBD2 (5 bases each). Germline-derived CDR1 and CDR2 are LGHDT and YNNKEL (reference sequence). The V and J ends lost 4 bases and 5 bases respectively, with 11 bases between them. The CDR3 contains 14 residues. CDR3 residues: CASSRGSATGELFF. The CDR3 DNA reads TGTGCCAGCAGCCGGGGGTCGGCAACCGGGGAGCTGTTTTTT. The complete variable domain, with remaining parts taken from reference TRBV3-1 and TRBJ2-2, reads DTAVSQTPKYLVTQMGNDKSIKCEQNLGHDTMYWYKQDSKKFLKIMFSYNNKELIINETVPNRFSPKSPDKAHLNLHINSLELGDSAVYFCASSRGSATGELFFGEGSRLTVL.

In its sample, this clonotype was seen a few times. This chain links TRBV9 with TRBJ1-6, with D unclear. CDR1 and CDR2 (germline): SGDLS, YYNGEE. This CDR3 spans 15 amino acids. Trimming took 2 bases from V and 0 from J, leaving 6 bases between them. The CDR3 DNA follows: TGTGCCAGCAGCGTCGGGAGCTCCTATAATTCACCCCTCCACTTT. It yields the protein CASSVGSSYNSPLHF.

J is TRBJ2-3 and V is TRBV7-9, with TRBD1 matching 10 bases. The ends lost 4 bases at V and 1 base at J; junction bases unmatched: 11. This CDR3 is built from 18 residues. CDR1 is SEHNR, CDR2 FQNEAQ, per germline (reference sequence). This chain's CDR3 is CASSSLPSGTGGTDTQYF. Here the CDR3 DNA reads TGTGCCAGCAGCTCACTTCCGAGCGGGACAGGGGGCACAGATACGCAGTATTTT. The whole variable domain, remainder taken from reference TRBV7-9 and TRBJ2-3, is DTGVSQNPRHKITKRGQNVTFRCDPISEHNRLYWYRQTLGQGPEFLTYFQNEAQLEKSRLLSDRFSAERPKGSFSTLEIQRTEQGDSAMYLCASSSLPSGTGGTDTQYFGPGTRLTVL.

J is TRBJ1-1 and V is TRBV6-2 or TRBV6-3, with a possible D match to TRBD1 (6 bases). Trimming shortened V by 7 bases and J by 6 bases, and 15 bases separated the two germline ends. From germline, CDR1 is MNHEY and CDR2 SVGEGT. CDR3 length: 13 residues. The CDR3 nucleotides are TGTGCCAGCACGGGCAGGGGAGGCCCTGAAGCTTTCTTT. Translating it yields CASTGRGGPEAFF.

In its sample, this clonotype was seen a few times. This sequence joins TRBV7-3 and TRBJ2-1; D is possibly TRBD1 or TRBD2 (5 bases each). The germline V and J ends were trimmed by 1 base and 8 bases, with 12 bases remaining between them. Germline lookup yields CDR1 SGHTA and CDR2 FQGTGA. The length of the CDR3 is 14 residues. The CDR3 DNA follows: TGTGCCAGCAGCTTAAAGTTTGGGACGCATGAGCAGTTCTTC. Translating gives CASSLKFGTHEQFF.

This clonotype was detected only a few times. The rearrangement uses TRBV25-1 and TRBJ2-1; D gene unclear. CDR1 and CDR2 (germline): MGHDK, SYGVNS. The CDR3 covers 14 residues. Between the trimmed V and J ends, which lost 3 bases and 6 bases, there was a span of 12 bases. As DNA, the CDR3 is TGTGCCAGCAGTGATGCCTTGGTCTTCAATGAGCAGTTCTTC. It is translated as CASSDALVFNEQFF.

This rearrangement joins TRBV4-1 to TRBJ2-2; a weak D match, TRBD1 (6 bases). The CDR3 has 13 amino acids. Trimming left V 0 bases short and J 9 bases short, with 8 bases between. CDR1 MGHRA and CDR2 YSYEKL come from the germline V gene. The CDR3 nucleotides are TGCGCCAGCAGCCAAGACAGGGGCTGGGAGCTGTTTTTT. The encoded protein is CASSQDRGWELFF.

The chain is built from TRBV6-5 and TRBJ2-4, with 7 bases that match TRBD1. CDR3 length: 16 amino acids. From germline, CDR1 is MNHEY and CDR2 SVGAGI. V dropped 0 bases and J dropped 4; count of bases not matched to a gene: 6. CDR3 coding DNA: TGTGCCAGCAGTTACTCCGCCGGGGACAGAAAAAACATTCAGTACTTC. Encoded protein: CASSYSAGDRKNIQYF.

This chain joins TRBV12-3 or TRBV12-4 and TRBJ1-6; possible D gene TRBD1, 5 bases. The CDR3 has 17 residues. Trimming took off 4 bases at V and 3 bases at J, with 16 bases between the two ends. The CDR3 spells CASSWGGGVLYNSPLHF. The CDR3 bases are TGTGCCAGCAGTTGGGGCGGGGGTGTCCTCTATAATTCACCCCTCCACTTT.

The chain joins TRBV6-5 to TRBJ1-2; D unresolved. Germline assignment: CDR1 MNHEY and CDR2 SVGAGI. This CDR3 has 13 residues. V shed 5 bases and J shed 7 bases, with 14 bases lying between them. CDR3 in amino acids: CASSTLGVSGYTF. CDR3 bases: TGTGCCAGCAGTACCCTCGGGGTCTCTGGCTACACCTTC.

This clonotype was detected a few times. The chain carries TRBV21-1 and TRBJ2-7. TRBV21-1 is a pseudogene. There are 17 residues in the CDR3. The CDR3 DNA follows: TGTGCCAGCAGCAAAGGAGAGTTCAGCGAGAGCTCCTACGAGCAGTACGTC. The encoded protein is CASSKGEFSESSYEQYV.

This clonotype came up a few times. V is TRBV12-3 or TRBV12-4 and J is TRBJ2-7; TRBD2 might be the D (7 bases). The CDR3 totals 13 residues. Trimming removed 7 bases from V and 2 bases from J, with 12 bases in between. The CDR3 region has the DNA TGTGCCAGCACCACGGGGGGCCCCTACGAGCAGTACTTC. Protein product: CASTTGGPYEQYF.

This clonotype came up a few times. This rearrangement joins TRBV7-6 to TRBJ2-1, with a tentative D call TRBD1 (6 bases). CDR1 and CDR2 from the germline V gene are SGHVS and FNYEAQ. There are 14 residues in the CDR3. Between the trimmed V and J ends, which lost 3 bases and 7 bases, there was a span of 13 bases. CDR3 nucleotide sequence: TGTGCCAGCAGCTTGGGGGCGAACCTGAATGAGCAGTTCTTC. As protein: CASSLGANLNEQFF.

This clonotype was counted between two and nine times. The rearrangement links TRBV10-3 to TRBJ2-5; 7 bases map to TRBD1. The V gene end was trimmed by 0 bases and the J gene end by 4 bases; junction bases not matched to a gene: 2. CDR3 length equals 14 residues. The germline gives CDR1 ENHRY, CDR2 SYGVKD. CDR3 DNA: TGTGCCATCAGTGAGTCGGGACAGCCAGAGACCCAGTACTTC. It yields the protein CAISESGQPETQYF.